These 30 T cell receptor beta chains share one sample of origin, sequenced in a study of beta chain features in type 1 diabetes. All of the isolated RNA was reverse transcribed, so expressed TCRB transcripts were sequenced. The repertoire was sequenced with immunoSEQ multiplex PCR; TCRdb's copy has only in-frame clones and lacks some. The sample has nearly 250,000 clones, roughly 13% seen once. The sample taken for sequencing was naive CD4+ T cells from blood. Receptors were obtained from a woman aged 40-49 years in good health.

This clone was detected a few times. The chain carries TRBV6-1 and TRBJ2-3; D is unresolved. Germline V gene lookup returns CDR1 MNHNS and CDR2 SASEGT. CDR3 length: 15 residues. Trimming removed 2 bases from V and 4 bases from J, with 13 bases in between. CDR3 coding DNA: TGTGCCAGCAGTGAAACAACCCGCCCCGCAGATACGCAGTATTTT. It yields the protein CASSETTRPADTQYF.

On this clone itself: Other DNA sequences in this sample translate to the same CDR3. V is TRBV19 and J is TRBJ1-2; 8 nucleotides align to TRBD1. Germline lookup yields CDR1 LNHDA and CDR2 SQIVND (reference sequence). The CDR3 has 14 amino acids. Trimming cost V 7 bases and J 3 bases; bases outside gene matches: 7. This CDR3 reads CASTLDRGDYGYTF. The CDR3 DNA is TGTGCCAGTACCCTCGACAGGGGCGACTATGGCTACACCTTC.

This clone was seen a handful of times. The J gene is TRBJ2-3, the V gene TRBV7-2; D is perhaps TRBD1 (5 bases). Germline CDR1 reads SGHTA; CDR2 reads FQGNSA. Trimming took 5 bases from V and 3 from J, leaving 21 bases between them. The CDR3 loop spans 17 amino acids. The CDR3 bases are TGTGCCAGCAGCCCGGCTGGGAAAGGGGTTGTAACAGATACGCAGTATTTT. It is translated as CASSPAGKGVVTDTQYF.

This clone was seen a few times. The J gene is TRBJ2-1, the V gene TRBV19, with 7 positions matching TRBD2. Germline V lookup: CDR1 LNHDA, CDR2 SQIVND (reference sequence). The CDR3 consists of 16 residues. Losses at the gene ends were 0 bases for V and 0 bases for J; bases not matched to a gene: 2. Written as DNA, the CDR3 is TGTGCCAGTAGTATAGAAGGCGGGAGCTCCTACAATGAGCAGTTCTTC. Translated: CASSIEGGSSYNEQFF.

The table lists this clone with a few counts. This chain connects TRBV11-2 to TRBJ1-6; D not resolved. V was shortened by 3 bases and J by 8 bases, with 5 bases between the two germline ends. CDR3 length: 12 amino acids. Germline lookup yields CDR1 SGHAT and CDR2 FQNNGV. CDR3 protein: CASSFNDSPLHF. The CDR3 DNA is TGTGCCAGCAGCTTTAATGATTCACCCCTCCACTTT.

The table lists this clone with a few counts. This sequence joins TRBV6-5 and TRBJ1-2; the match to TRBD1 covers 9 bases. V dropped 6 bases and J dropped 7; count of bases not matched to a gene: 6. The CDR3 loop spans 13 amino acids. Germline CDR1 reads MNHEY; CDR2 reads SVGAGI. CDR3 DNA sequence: TGTGCCAGCAGATTGACAGGGGGAACTGGCTACACCTTC. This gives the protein CASRLTGGTGYTF.

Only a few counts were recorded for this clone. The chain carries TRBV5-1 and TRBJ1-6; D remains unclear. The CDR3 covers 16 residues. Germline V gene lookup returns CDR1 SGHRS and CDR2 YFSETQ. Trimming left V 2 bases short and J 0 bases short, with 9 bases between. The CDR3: CASSFTRSSYNSPLHF. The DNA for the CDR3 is TGCGCCAGCAGCTTTACGAGGAGCTCCTATAATTCACCCCTCCACTTT.

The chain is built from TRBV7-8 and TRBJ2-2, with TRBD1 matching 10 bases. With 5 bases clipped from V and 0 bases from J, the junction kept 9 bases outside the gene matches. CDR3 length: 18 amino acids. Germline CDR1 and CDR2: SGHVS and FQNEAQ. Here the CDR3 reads CASSKHGQGVSNTGELFF. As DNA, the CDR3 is TGTGCCAGCAGCAAACACGGACAGGGGGTTTCGAACACCGGGGAGCTGTTTTTT.

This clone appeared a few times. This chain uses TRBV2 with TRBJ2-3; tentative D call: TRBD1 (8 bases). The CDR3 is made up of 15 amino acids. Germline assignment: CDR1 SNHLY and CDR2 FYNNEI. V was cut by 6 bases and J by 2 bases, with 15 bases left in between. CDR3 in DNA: TGTGCCAGCAGCAAACAGGGGGGGGACACAGATACGCAGTATTTT. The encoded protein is CASSKQGGDTDTQYF.

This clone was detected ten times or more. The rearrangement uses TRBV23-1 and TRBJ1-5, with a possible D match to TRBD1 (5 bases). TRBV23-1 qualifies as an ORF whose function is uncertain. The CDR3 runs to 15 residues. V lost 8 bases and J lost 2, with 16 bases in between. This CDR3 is CASAGRRFGNQPQHF. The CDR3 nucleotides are TGCGCCAGCGCAGGGAGGCGTTTCGGCAATCAGCCCCAGCATTTT.

CDR3 sequence: CASSHLSGRGYNEQFF. DNA of the CDR3: TGTGCCAGCAGCCATCTTAGCGGGAGGGGTTACAATGAGCAGTTCTTC. The rearrangement uses TRBV14 and TRBJ2-1; 11 bases agree with TRBD2. Trimming removed 3 bases from V and 4 bases from J; junction bases left unmatched: 5. CDR3 size: 16 residues. Germline V gene sequence: CDR1 SGHDN, CDR2 FVKESK.

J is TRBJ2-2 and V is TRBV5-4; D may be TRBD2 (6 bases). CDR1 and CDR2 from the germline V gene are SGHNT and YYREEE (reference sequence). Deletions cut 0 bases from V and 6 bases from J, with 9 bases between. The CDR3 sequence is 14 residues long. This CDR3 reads CASSLDGGAGELFF. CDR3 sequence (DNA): TGTGCCAGCAGCTTGGACGGGGGAGCCGGGGAGCTGTTTTTT.

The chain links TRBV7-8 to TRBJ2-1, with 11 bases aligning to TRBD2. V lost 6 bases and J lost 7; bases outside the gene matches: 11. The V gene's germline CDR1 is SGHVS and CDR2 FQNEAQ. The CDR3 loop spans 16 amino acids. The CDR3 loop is CASRPTIAGGPNEQFF. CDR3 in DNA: TGTGCCAGCAGGCCAACAATAGCGGGGGGGCCTAATGAGCAGTTCTTC.

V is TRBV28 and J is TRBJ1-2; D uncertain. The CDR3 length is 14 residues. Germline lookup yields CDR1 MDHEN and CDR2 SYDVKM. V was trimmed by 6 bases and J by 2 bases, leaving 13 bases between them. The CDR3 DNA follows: TGTGCCAGCAGCCGACCTGCGGGCAACTATGGCTACACCTTC. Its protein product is CASSRPAGNYGYTF.

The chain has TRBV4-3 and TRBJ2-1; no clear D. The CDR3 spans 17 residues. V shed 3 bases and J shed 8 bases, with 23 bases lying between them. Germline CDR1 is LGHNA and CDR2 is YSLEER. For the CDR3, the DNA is TGCGCCAGCAGCCACAATAAAATGCATTCGTCCGCGGATGAGCAGTTCTTC. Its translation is CASSHNKMHSSADEQFF.

The chain's CDR3 is CASSSGAQETQYF. In nucleotides, the CDR3 is TGTGCCAGCTCATCAGGGGCCCAAGAGACCCAGTACTTC. This sequence joins TRBV18 and TRBJ2-5; D perhaps matches TRBD1 (6 bases). This CDR3 has 13 amino acids. Germline V gives CDR1 KGHSH, CDR2 LQKENI. The ends were cut back, 5 bases at V and 1 base at J, with 8 bases in the middle.

CDR3 nucleotide sequence: TGTGCCAGCAGCTCGACTGGGGGGGGCCAAGCTTTCTTT. Protein product: CASSSTGGGQAFF. V usage is TRBV7-8 and J usage is TRBJ1-1; the D gene is possibly TRBD1 (6 bases). Germline assignment: CDR1 SGHVS and CDR2 FQNEAQ. The V end was cut by 4 bases, the J end by 9 bases, with 15 bases between. The length of the CDR3 is 13 residues.

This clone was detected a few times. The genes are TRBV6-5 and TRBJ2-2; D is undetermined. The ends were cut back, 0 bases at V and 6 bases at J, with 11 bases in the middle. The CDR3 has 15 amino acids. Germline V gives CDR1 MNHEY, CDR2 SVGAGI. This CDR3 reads CASSYSLGPPGELFF. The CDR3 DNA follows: TGTGCCAGCAGTTACTCCCTTGGGCCACCCGGGGAGCTGTTTTTT.

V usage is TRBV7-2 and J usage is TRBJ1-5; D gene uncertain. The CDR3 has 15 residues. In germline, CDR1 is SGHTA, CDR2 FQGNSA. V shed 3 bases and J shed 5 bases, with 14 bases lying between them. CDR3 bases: TGTGCCAGCAGCTTTAGGAGGCAAGGAGATCAGCCCCAGCATTTT. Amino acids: CASSFRRQGDQPQHF.

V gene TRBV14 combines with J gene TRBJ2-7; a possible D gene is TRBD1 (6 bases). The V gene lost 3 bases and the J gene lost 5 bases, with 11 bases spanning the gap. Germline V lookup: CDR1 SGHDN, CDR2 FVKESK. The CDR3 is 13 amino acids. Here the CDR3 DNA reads TGTGCCAGCAGCCATCCGGACAGAAACGAGCAGTACTTC. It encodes CASSHPDRNEQYF.

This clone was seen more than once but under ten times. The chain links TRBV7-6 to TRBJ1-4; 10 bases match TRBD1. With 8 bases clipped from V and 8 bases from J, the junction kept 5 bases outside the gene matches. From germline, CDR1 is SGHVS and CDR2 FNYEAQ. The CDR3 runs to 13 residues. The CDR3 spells CASARDRGEKLFF. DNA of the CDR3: TGTGCCAGCGCCAGGGACAGGGGCGAAAAACTGTTTTTT.

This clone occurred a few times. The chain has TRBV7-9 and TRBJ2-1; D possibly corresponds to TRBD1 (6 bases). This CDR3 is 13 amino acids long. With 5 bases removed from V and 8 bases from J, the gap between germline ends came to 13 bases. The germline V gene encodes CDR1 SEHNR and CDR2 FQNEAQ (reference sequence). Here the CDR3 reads CASSKYRDDEQFF. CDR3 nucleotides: TGTGCCAGCAGCAAATACAGGGACGATGAGCAGTTCTTC.

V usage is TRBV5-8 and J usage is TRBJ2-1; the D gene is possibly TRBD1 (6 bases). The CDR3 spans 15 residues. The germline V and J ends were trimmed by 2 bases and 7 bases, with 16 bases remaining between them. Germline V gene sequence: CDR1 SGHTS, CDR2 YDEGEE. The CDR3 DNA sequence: TGTGCCAGCAGCTTTTCCCAGGGGTTGCGAAATGAGCAGTTCTTC. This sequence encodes CASSFSQGLRNEQFF.

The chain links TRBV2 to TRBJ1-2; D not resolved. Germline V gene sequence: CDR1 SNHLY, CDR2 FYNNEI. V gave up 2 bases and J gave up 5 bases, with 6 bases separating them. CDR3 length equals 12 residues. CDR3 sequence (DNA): TGTGCCAGCAGTGAATCTAGGTATGGCTACACCTTC. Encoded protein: CASSESRYGYTF.

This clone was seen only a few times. In DNA form, the CDR3 reads TGCAGCGTGGGACAGCCCAATCAGCCCCAGCATTTT. Amino acid sequence: CSVGQPNQPQHF. The chain has TRBV29-1 and TRBJ1-5; 7 nucleotides line up with TRBD1. The CDR3 extends over 12 amino acids. Trimming at V came to 6 bases and at J to 3 bases, leaving 2 bases not matched to a gene. Per germline, CDR1 SQVTM and CDR2 ANQGSEA.

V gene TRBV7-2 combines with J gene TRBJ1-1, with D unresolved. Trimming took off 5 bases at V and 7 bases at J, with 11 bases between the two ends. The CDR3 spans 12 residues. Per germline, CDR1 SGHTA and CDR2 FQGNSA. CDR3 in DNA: TGTGCCAGCAGCCCCCGGGTCCATGAAGCTTTCTTT. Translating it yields CASSPRVHEAFF. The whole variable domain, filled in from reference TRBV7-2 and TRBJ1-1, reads GAGVSQSPSNKVTEKGKDVELRCDPISGHTALYWYRQSLGQGLEFLIYFQGNSAPDKSGLPSDRFSAERTGGSVSTLTIQRTQQEDSAVYLCASSPRVHEAFFGQGTRLTVV.

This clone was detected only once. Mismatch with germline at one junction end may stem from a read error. The CDR3 DNA reads TGTGCTAGCAGCTTCAGGGGAACTTGGGAGACCCAGTACTTC. It codes for CASSFRGTWETQYF. The chain uses TRBV7-7 and TRBJ2-5, with D possibly matching TRBD1 (6 bases). Germline CDR1 reads SSHAT; CDR2 reads FNYEAQ (reference sequence). The CDR3 extends over 14 amino acids.

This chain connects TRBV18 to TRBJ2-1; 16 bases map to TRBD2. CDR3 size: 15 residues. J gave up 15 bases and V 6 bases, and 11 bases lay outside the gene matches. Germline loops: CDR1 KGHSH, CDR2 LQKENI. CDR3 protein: CASSPSGTSGGVRFF. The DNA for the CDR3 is TGTGCCAGCTCCCCGTCCGGGACTAGCGGGGGGGTACGGTTCTTC. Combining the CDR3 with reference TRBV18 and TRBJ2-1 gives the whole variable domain NAGVMQNPRHLVRRRGQEARLRCSPMKGHSHVYWYRQLPEEGLKFMVYLQKENIIDESGMPKERFSAEFPKEGPSILRIQQVVRGDSAAYFCASSPSGTSGGVRFFGPGTRLTVL.

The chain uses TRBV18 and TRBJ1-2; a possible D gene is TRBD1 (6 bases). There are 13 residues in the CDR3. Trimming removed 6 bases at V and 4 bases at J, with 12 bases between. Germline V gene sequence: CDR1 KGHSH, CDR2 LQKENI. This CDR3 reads CASSQADSYGYTF. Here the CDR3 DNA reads TGTGCCAGCTCTCAGGCGGACAGCTATGGCTACACCTTC.

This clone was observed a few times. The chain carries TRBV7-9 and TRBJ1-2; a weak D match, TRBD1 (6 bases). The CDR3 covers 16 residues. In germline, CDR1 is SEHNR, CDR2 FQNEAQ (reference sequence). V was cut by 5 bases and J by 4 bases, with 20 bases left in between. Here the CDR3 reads CASSIPGHGPGYGYTF. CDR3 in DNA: TGTGCCAGCAGCATTCCGGGACACGGGCCGGGCTATGGCTACACCTTC. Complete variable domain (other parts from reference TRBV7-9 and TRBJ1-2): DTGVSQNPRHKITKRGQNVTFRCDPISEHNRLYWYRQTLGQGPEFLTYFQNEAQLEKSRLLSDRFSAERPKGSFSTLEIQRTEQGDSAMYLCASSIPGHGPGYGYTFGSGTRLTVV.